This passage covers 2 T cell receptor beta chains from one sample sequenced in a study of T-cell memory formation after mild COVID-19 (dated by TCRdb to about 2021). Library creation used 5' RACE. Data came from an Illumina NovaSeq 6000. Starting from the raw public reads, TCRdb applied fastp trimming at Q25, assembled clones with MiXCR and retained in-frame beta chains. For every CDR3 protein sequence, its rows merge into one entry that carries the most common genes and DNA. The sample profile shows roughly 100,000 distinct CDR3 sequences; around an eighth of them were found once. The ten largest clones add up to 27% of the sample. Sequenced material: PBMCs or a T cell subset sorted from them (not recorded which). These receptor sequences come from an adult woman who had mild COVID-19 (a few samples of this study predate the infection). The sample titles of this study are shuffled in the database, so cell type and time point are left out; the donor was told from shared clones.

This clonotype was counted between two and nine times. The rearrangement uses TRBV5-1 and TRBJ1-1; 8 bases map to TRBD1. The CDR3 runs 14 residues. Germline CDR1 reads SGHRS; CDR2 reads YFSETQ. J gave up 2 bases and V 5 bases, and 5 bases lay outside the gene matches. CDR3 nucleotides: TGCGCCAGCAGAATAGGACAGGGAAACACTGAAGCTTTCTTT. Translation: CASRIGQGNTEAFF.

CDR3 sequence reads: CASSQAALLGSTGELFF. CDR3 in DNA: TGCGCCAGCAGCCAAGCGGCGCTTCTAGGGAGCACCGGGGAGCTGTTTTTT. The chain carries TRBV4-3 and TRBJ2-2; the D gene is possibly TRBD2 (5 bases). In germline, CDR1 is LGHNA, CDR2 YSLEER. This CDR3 spans 17 amino acids. Trimming took 1 base from V and 4 from J, leaving 16 bases between them.